Below are 10 T cell receptor beta chains sequenced from a single sample in a study of OX40 agonist ivuxolimab in advanced cancers. Here immunoSEQ multiplex PCR was the method, and the copy in TCRdb shows in-frame clones only, minus some. The data contain about 79,000 clones, about 84% of them singletons. This sample comprised CD4+ or CD8+ T cells sorted from blood, obtained in a trial of the OX40 agonist ivuxolimab. These receptors were collected from an adult with an advanced solid tumor such as melanoma, head and neck, liver or kidney cancer.

The V gene is TRBV5-6, the J gene TRBJ1-2, with TRBD1 matching 7 bases. V trimming: 2 bases; J trimming: 4 bases; junction bases outside the gene matches: 5. Germline V CDR1 and CDR2: SGHDT, YYEEEE. The CDR3 is 14 amino acids. The CDR3 region is CASSFRRDSYGYTF. The DNA for the CDR3 is TGTGCCAGCAGCTTCCGACGGGACAGCTATGGCTACACCTTC.

The chain combines TRBV25-1 with TRBJ1-1, with D unresolved. Germline V gene data show CDR1 as MGHDK and CDR2 as SYGVNS. The length of the CDR3 is 11 residues. The V gene lost 7 bases and the J gene lost 10 bases, with 13 bases spanning the gap. The CDR3 region is CASISSTSAFF. For the CDR3, the DNA is TGTGCCAGCATCTCTTCAACCTCAGCTTTCTTT.

The chain couples TRBV18 to TRBJ1-3; D is unclear. The CDR3 loop spans 14 amino acids. V lost 6 bases to trimming and J lost 1 base, with 10 bases between them. Germline CDR1 reads KGHSH; CDR2 reads LQKENI. CDR3 bases: TGTGCCAGCTCGCCAGAGAGGTCTGGAAACACCATATATTTT. Amino acid sequence: CASSPERSGNTIYF.

In its sample, this clone was seen a few times. V gene TRBV10-2 combines with J gene TRBJ2-7; D unresolved. Trimming left V 0 bases short and J 4 bases short, with 1 base between. This CDR3 has 11 residues. Germline CDR1 is WSHSY and CDR2 is SAAADI. CDR3 region: CASSESYEQYF. The CDR3 region has the DNA TGCGCCAGCAGTGAGTCATACGAGCAGTACTTC.

The chain carries TRBV6-1 and TRBJ2-7; no reliable D call. The CDR3 loop spans 10 amino acids. CDR1 and CDR2 (germline): MNHNS, SASEGT. The V end was cut by 6 bases, the J end by 3 bases, with 3 bases between. This CDR3 is CASRNYEQYF. The CDR3, as DNA: TGTGCCAGCAGAAACTACGAGCAGTACTTC.

This clone has a handful of counts. The chain combines TRBV4-1 with TRBJ1-2; 9 positions match TRBD1. Trimming cost V 3 bases and J 5 bases; bases outside gene matches: 10. The CDR3 contains 16 residues. Looked up from germline, CDR1 is MGHRA and CDR2 is YSYEKL. The DNA for the CDR3 is TGCGCCAGCAGCCACCTCCGGGGACAGGGAGAGTATGGCTACACCTTC. Protein: CASSHLRGQGEYGYTF.

The V and J genes are TRBV4-1 and TRBJ1-4; possible D gene TRBD1, 5 bases. The V end was cut by 1 base, the J end by 2 bases, with 23 bases between. This CDR3 region has 20 residues. Germline V gives CDR1 MGHRA, CDR2 YSYEKL. The CDR3 reads CASSQGRVGEPGYTNEKLFF. CDR3 nucleotides: TGCGCCAGCAGCCAAGGACGGGTAGGGGAGCCAGGTTATACTAATGAAAAACTGTTTTTT.

CDR3 sequence reads: CASSPPLGRGRNYGYTF. CDR3 DNA sequence: TGTGCCAGTAGTCCGCCTCTAGGCAGGGGGCGTAACTATGGCTACACCTTC. J is TRBJ1-2 and V is TRBV19; 8 positions match TRBD1. The CDR3 runs 17 residues. V gave up 5 bases and J gave up 1 base; unmatched junction bases: 12. Germline CDR1 reads LNHDA; CDR2 reads SQIVND (reference sequence).

The V call is TRBV5-5, the J call TRBJ2-5; the D gene could be TRBD1 or TRBD2 (5 bases each). There are 15 residues in the CDR3. V lost 5 bases and J 2 bases, leaving 16 bases between the germline ends. Germline-derived CDR1 and CDR2 are SGHKS and YYEKEE (reference sequence). The CDR3 nucleotides read TGTGCCAGCAGGGTGAGGGGAAATGGACAAGAGACCCAGTACTTC. This encodes CASRVRGNGQETQYF.

The gene calls are TRBV11-1 and TRBJ1-6; 8 nucleotides match TRBD1. The CDR3 runs 14 residues. Losses at the gene ends were 2 bases for V and 10 bases for J; bases not matched to a gene: 4. CDR1 and CDR2 (germline): SGHAT, FQDESV (reference sequence). The CDR3 DNA reads as TGTGCCAGCAGCTTACCGGGACAGGTGTCACCCCTCCACTTT. Translating gives CASSLPGQVSPLHF.